There are a few counts of the clone carrying this T cell receptor (beta chain). The data originate from a study of T cells after yellow fever vaccination. They built TCR cDNA with 5'RACE template switching, a step that put in a universal primer site and UMIs. TCRdb reprocessed the 5' RACE reads via MiXCR and lists one record per CDR3 protein. The table has some 550,000 distinct CDR3 sequences, 15% to 20% seen once. The sample consisted of PBMCs, taken 15 days after the yellow fever booster vaccination. The clonotype originates from a man aged 25 to 45 who received the YFV17D yellow fever vaccine.

The CDR3 nucleotides are TGTGCCAGCAGCCCCAGGGTGGGCGGGGAGCTGTTTTTT. This gives the protein CASSPRVGGELFF. The chain employs TRBV7-2 and TRBJ2-2; a possible D gene is TRBD1 (5 bases). V was clipped by 5 bases and J by 7 bases, with 11 bases between them. CDR3 size: 13 residues. Germline lookup yields CDR1 SGHTA and CDR2 FQGNSA.